This entry lists 19 T cell receptor beta chains sequenced from one sample in a study of T-cell memory formation after mild COVID-19. TCRdb fed the 5' RACE reads into MiXCR, producing one record per CDR3 protein. The sample lists tens of thousands of distinct CDR3 sequences, 12% occurring once. Source material: PBMCs or a T cell subset sorted from them (not recorded which). Receptor source: a man younger than 35 who had mild COVID-19 (a few samples of this study predate the infection). Cell type and time point are not known.

This clonotype was seen once. The genes are TRBV19 and TRBJ2-3; D might be TRBD1 (5 bases). Germline CDR1 reads LNHDA; CDR2 reads SQIVND (reference sequence). The V gene lost 10 bases and the J gene lost 1 base, with 12 bases spanning the gap. The length of the CDR3 is 13 residues. The CDR3 loop reads CATHGQGTDTQYF. DNA of the CDR3: TGTGCCACCCACGGACAAGGCACAGATACGCAGTATTTT.

On this clonotype itself: A read error may account for a junction end that differs from germline. The CDR3 protein is CASSQWAGADLDTQCF. DNA for the CDR3: TGTGCCAGCAGCCAATGGGCCGGGGCCGACTTGGATACGCAGTGTTTT. The chain joins TRBV4-2 to TRBJ2-3; D may match TRBD1 or TRBD2 (5 bases each). CDR3 length: 16 residues. Germline CDR1 reads LGHNA; CDR2 reads YNFKEQ.

There are many counts of this clonotype. The CDR3 protein is CASSFEPTDAQETQYF. The CDR3 coding sequence is TGCGCCAGCAGCTTCGAACCGACCGACGCACAAGAGACCCAGTACTTC. This chain uses TRBV4-1 with TRBJ2-5; no reliable D call. The CDR3 consists of 16 residues. V lost 5 bases, J lost 2 bases, and 18 bases lay in between. The germline CDR1 and CDR2 sequences are MGHRA and YSYEKL.

In its sample, this clonotype was seen a few times. This chain uses TRBV6-1 with TRBJ2-2; 9 bases map to TRBD1. CDR3 length: 15 amino acids. In germline, CDR1 is MNHNS, CDR2 SASEGT. Trimming removed 6 bases from V and 3 bases from J; junction bases left unmatched: 5. This CDR3 reads CASSPGQGYTGELFF. The CDR3 DNA sequence: TGTGCCAGCAGCCCGGGACAGGGATACACCGGGGAGCTGTTTTTT.

The chain is built from TRBV28 and TRBJ1-2, with D maybe TRBD1 (5 bases). Trimming pared 6 bases from V and 5 bases from J, leaving 16 bases between. This CDR3 has 14 residues. Germline-derived CDR1 and CDR2 are MDHEN and SYDVKM. The CDR3 loop is CASRTPGGIYGYTF. The CDR3 bases are TGTGCCAGCAGGACCCCCGGGGGGATTTATGGCTACACCTTC.

This clonotype was observed a handful of times. This chain links TRBV12-3 or TRBV12-4 with TRBJ1-2, with TRBD1 identical over 7 bases. V shed 5 bases and J 5 bases; nucleotides not matched to a gene: 5. This CDR3 region has 13 residues. The CDR3 here is CASSPRDSYGYTF. CDR3 DNA: TGTGCCAGCAGTCCACGGGACAGTTATGGCTACACCTTC.

The V and J genes are TRBV5-1 and TRBJ2-2, with D uncertain. CDR1 and CDR2 (germline): SGHRS, YFSETQ. V lost 1 base, J lost 6 bases, and 4 bases lay in between. This CDR3 is 12 amino acids long. The CDR3 nucleotides are TGCGCCAGCAGCTTGACTCCCGGGGAGCTGTTTTTT. It is translated as CASSLTPGELFF. Based on the CDR3 plus reference TRBV5-1 and TRBJ2-2, the full variable domain is KAGVTQTPRYLIKTRGQQVTLSCSPISGHRSVSWYQQTPGQGLQFLFEYFSETQRNKGNFPGRFSGRQFSNSRSEMNVSTLELGDSALYLCASSLTPGELFFGEGSRLTVL.

This clonotype has just a few counts. CDR3 region: CASSLPRDLSSNQPQHF. In DNA form, the CDR3 reads TGTGCCAGCAGCCTCCCCCGGGACTTAAGTAGCAATCAGCCCCAGCATTTT. J is TRBJ1-5 and V is TRBV6-6; TRBD1 is a possible D gene (5 bases). CDR1 and CDR2 from the germline V gene are MNHNY and SVGAGI (reference sequence). V was trimmed by 6 bases and J by 0 bases, leaving 18 bases between them. The CDR3 runs to 17 residues.

Ten or more counts support this clonotype. The chain combines TRBV15 with TRBJ2-2, with D unclear. This CDR3 contains 15 residues. Germline V gives CDR1 LNHNV, CDR2 YYDKDF (reference sequence). V was pared by 0 bases and J by 4 bases, with 9 bases between. In nucleotides, the CDR3 is TGTGCCACCAGCAGAGAGGCCACCTTCACCGGGGAGCTGTTTTTT. Its protein product is CATSREATFTGELFF.

As to this clonotype: This clone may be a read error of a much larger clone one base away. This chain links TRBV29-1 with TRBJ2-3, with 10 bases that match TRBD1. The CDR3 is 13 residues long. Germline V gene lookup returns CDR1 SQVTM and CDR2 ANQGSEA. The CDR3 coding sequence is TGCAGAGTTGGGACAGGGGGCACAGATACGCAGTATTTT. This encodes CRVGTGGTDTQYF.

This clonotype has just a few counts. The V and J genes are TRBV29-1 and TRBJ1-1, with D possibly TRBD1 on 5 matching bases. The length of the CDR3 is 12 residues. Germline CDR1 is SQVTM and CDR2 is ANQGSEA. V shed 3 bases and J shed 3 bases, with 8 bases lying between them. In nucleotides, the CDR3 is TGCAGCGTTGATGGGGGTTACACTGAAGCTTTCTTT. It encodes CSVDGGYTEAFF.

In its sample, this clonotype was seen many times. This sequence joins TRBV6-5 and TRBJ2-7, with a weak D call TRBD2 (6 bases). The CDR3 has 16 amino acids. The germline V gene encodes CDR1 MNHEY and CDR2 SVGAGI. V lost 2 bases and J 4 bases, leaving 18 bases between the germline ends. Here the CDR3 reads CASSYRGLGSGYEQYF. The CDR3 nucleotides are TGTGCCAGCAGTTACCGAGGTTTGGGGAGCGGGTACGAGCAGTACTTC.

This clonotype has more than one count but fewer than ten. The chain is built from TRBV5-6 and TRBJ2-4; the D is unclear. Trimming took 1 base from V and 4 from J, leaving 12 bases between them. The CDR3 is 15 amino acids. Germline CDR1 SGHDT, CDR2 YYEEEE. CDR3 in amino acids: CASSLTQTIKNIQYF. Written as DNA, the CDR3 is TGTGCCAGCAGCTTGACACAGACGATAAAAAACATTCAGTACTTC.

With respect to this clonotype: A junction boundary mismatches the germline segment, possibly from a read error. The chain uses TRBV6-5 and TRBJ2-1; no definite D call. The CDR3 is 13 amino acids. Germline V gives CDR1 MNHEY, CDR2 SVGAGI. In DNA, the CDR3 is TGTGCCAGCAGTTACTCCTACAAGGTTAGGGCCAACTTC. Its protein is CASSYSYKVRANF.

This clonotype has at least ten counts. This rearrangement joins TRBV6-5 to TRBJ1-6; D might be TRBD1 (5 bases). Germline loops: CDR1 MNHEY, CDR2 SVGAGI. This CDR3 is built from 13 residues. V dropped 2 bases and J dropped 10 bases, with 9 bases sitting between them. The CDR3 is CASSYVGDSPLHF. CDR3 DNA sequence: TGTGCCAGCAGTTACGTAGGGGACTCACCCCTCCACTTT.

This clonotype was recorded at least ten times. This rearrangement joins TRBV12-3 or TRBV12-4 to TRBJ2-3; D uncertain. Trimming left V 3 bases short and J 6 bases short, with 7 bases between. CDR3 length: 12 residues. The CDR3 DNA reads as TGTGCCAGCAGTTTGACTGTCGATACGCAGTATTTT. Its protein is CASSLTVDTQYF.

This chain links TRBV6-2 or TRBV6-3 with TRBJ2-3; 10 bases align to TRBD1. In germline, CDR1 is MNHEY, CDR2 SVGEGT. J was trimmed by 2 bases and V by 7 bases; bases with no gene match: 12. The CDR3 totals 17 residues. CDR3 sequence reads: CASMDPRTGGTTDTQYF. The DNA of the CDR3 is TGTGCCAGCATGGATCCACGGACAGGGGGGACCACAGATACGCAGTATTTT.

This clonotype occurred a few times. The V gene is TRBV29-1, the J gene TRBJ1-1; perhaps TRBD1 as D (5 bases). The V gene's germline CDR1 is SQVTM and CDR2 ANQGSEA. V was trimmed by 2 bases and J by 6 bases, leaving 16 bases between them. The CDR3 is 14 residues long. CDR3 bases: TGCAGCGTTGAATTTCCGGAGGGGAGTGCTGAAGCTTTCTTT. Protein: CSVEFPEGSAEAFF.

This clonotype was recorded many times. V gene TRBV12-3 or TRBV12-4 combines with J gene TRBJ2-7, with unresolved D. The CDR3 spans 12 residues. V lost 6 bases to trimming and J lost 5 bases, with 11 bases between them. CDR3 nucleotide sequence: TGTGCCAGCAGCTCGCGGCGGAACGAGCAGTACGTC. Translating it yields CASSSRRNEQYV.